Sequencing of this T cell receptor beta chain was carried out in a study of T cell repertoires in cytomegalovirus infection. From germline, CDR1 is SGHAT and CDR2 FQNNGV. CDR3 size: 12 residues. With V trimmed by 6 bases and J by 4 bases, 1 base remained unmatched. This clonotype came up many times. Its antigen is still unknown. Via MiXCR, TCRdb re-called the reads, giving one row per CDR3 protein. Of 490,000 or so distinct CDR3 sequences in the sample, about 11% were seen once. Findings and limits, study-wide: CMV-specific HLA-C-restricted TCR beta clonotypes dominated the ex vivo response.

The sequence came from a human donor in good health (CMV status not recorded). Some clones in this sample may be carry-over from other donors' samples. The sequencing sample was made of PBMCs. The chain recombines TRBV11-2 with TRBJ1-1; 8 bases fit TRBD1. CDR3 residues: CASRGQGTEAFF. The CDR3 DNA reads TGTGCCAGCAGAGGACAGGGCACTGAAGCTTTCTTT.